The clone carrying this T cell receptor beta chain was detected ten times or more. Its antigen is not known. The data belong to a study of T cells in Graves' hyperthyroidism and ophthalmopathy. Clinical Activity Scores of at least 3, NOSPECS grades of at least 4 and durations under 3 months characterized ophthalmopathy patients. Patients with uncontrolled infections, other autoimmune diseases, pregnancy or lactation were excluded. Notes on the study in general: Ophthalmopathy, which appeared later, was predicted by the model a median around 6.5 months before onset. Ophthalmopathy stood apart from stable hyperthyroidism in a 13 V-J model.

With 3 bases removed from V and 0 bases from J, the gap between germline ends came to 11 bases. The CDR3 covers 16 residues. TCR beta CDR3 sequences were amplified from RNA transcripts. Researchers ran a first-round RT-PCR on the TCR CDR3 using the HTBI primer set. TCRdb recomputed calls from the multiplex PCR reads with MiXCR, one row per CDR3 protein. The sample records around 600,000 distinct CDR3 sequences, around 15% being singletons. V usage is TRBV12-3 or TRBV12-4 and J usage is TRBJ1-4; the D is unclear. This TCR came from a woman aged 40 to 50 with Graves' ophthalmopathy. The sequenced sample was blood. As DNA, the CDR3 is TGTGCCAGCAGTTTTAGGGAAAGAGCAACTAATGAAAAACTGTTTTTT. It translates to CASSFRERATNEKLFF.